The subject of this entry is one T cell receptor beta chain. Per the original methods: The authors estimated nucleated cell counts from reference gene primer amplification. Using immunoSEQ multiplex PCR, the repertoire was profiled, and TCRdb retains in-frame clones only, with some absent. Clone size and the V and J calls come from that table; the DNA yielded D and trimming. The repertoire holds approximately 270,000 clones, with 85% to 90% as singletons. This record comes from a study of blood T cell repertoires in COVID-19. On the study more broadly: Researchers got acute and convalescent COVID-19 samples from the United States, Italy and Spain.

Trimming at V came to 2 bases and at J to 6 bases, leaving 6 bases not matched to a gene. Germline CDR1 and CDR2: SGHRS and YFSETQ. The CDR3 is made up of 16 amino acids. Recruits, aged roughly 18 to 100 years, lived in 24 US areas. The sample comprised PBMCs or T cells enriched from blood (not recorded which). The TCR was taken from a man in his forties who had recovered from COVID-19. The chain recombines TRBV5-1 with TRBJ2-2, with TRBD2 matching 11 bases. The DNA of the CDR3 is TGCGCCAGCAGCTTCCTTAGCGGGAGGGGCGCCGGGGAGCTGTTTTTT. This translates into CASSFLSGRGAGELFF.